The entry below gives a single T cell receptor (beta chain) sequence along with its context. The antigen remains undetermined. This sample was taken from a study of shared clonotypes between healthy human individuals. As defined, naive CD8 cells were CD45RO-negative and positively selected for CCR7, with terminally differentiated effector memory CD45RA+ cells excluded. This CDR3 contains 17 residues. V lost 7 bases to trimming and J lost 3 bases; unmatched junction nucleotides: 11. Germline CDR1 is MNHEY and CDR2 is SMNVEV (reference sequence). Produced via immunoSEQ multiplex PCR; TCRdb's table is partial and in-frame only. The table lists over 2,000,000 clones, just under 95% of them singletons, with approximately 1.6% in the top ten. Study outcomes and limitations: With few donors, the genetic and exposure-history diversity represented was limited. Among donors, the sharing of clonotypes was expected to be influenced by sequencing depth.

V gene TRBV27 combines with J gene TRBJ1-5, with TRBD1 identical over 11 bases. Material for sequencing was naive CD8+ T cells from PBMCs. The receptor was derived from a man aged 18 to 35 in good health. Some clones in this sample may be carry-over from other donors' samples. The CDR3 region has the DNA TGTGCCAGCACCACGGTTGGGGACAGGGGGATCAATCAGCCCCAGCATTTT. Translating it yields CASTTVGDRGINQPQHF.